The 16 T cell receptor beta chains in this list originate from one sample, sequenced in a study of metastatic and nonmetastatic thyroid tumors. Treatment of any kind had been given to no patient before thyroid surgery. MiXCR reprocessed the PCR reads for TCRdb. The table records about 39,000 clones, 18% of them present only once. Material for sequencing was tumor tissue. Source of these receptors: a female donor with papillary thyroid cancer or a benign thyroid nodule (not recorded which). Some clones in this sample may be carry-over from other donors' samples.

This clone appeared many times. V gene TRBV2 combines with J gene TRBJ1-1; no reliable D call. Trimming left V 3 bases short and J 10 bases short, with 9 bases between. Germline assignment: CDR1 SNHLY and CDR2 FYNNEI. The CDR3 spans 11 residues. The CDR3 is CASSDDWRAFF. In nucleotides, the CDR3 is TGTGCCAGCAGTGACGACTGGAGAGCTTTCTTT.

This clone was recorded at least ten times. V is TRBV6-1 and J is TRBJ2-1, with 8 positions matching TRBD1. Germline V gives CDR1 MNHNS, CDR2 SASEGT. This CDR3 is 14 amino acids long. Trimming removed 8 bases from V and 4 bases from J; junction bases left unmatched: 7. The CDR3 spells CASRGQEHYNEQFF. In DNA, the CDR3 is TGTGCCAGCCGGGGACAGGAGCATTACAATGAGCAGTTCTTC.

Note on this clone: A much more abundant neighbour one base away suggests this may be a read error. This chain uses TRBV7-9 with TRBJ2-7, with D uncertain. Germline V gene sequence: CDR1 SEHNR, CDR2 FQNEAQ (reference sequence). V shed 7 bases and J shed 4 bases, with 14 bases lying between them. The CDR3 has 13 residues. CDR3 sequence reads: CASIRDLGYEQYF. In DNA, the CDR3 is TGTGCCAGCATCAGAGATCTTGGTTACGAGCAGTACTTC.

This clone was found many times. The J gene is TRBJ1-6, the V gene TRBV7-2; no definite D call. Deletions cut 2 bases from V and 9 bases from J, with 11 bases between. Germline-derived CDR1 and CDR2 are SGHTA and FQGNSA. The CDR3 runs to 14 residues. CDR3: CASSLTGWSSPLHF. CDR3 DNA: TGTGCCAGCAGCTTAACGGGCTGGAGTTCACCCCTCCACTTT.

For this clone: One junction end does not reproduce the germline sequence, and a read error may be involved. The V call is TRBV7-8, the J call TRBJ2-1; D is undetermined. CDR1 is SGHVS, CDR2 FQNEAQ, per germline. The length of the CDR3 is 14 residues. Here the CDR3 reads CASSPGAAYNGQCF. The CDR3 nucleotides are TGTGCCAGCAGCCCAGGTGCTGCTTACAATGGGCAGTGCTTC.

The chain recombines TRBV11-2 with TRBJ2-1; D possibly uses TRBD1 or TRBD2 (5 bases each). V gave up 0 bases and J gave up 7 bases, with 19 bases separating them. From germline, CDR1 is SGHAT and CDR2 FQNNGV. The length of the CDR3 is 17 residues. CDR3 in DNA: TGTGCCAGCAGCTTAGAGTGGAAACGGGGCCCCTGGAATGAGCAGTTCTTC. This sequence encodes CASSLEWKRGPWNEQFF.

The chain uses TRBV5-1 and TRBJ2-7; TRBD1 matches 8 bases. V shed 3 bases, J shed 3 bases, and the junction held 5 bases outside the gene matches. The CDR3 sequence is 14 residues long. Germline V CDR1 and CDR2: SGHRS, YFSETQ. The CDR3 loop reads CASSSGQVIYEQYF. The CDR3 nucleotides read TGCGCCAGCAGCTCGGGACAGGTGATCTACGAGCAGTACTTC.

CDR3 bases: TGTGCCAGCAGCGGGACAGGGGTTCTTGGGGAGCAGTACTTC. This encodes CASSGTGVLGEQYF. The V call is TRBV2, the J call TRBJ2-7; TRBD1 matches 10 bases. Germline V CDR1 and CDR2: SNHLY, FYNNEI. The CDR3 length is 14 residues. Trimming removed 6 bases from V and 7 bases from J; junction bases left unmatched: 9. The complete variable domain, with remaining parts taken from reference TRBV2 and TRBJ2-7, reads EPEVTQTPSHQVTQMGQEVILRCVPISNHLYFYWYRQILGQKVEFLVSFYNNEISEKSEIFDDQFSVERPDGSNFTLKIRSTKLEDSAMYFCASSGTGVLGEQYFGPGTRLTVT.

The sample holds many counts of this clone. V is TRBV19 and J is TRBJ1-5, with a tentative D call TRBD1 (6 bases). Per the germline V gene, CDR1 is LNHDA and CDR2 is SQIVND (reference sequence). The CDR3 is 14 amino acids. The germline V and J ends were trimmed by 3 bases and 12 bases, with 18 bases remaining between them. The CDR3 nucleotides are TGTGCCAGTAGTATCGCCGGGGGCCTCTTGGGCCAGCATTTT. Amino acid sequence: CASSIAGGLLGQHF.

This rearrangement joins TRBV4-1 to TRBJ1-1, with a tentative D call TRBD1 (6 bases). This CDR3 contains 14 residues. Between the trimmed V and J ends, which lost 4 bases and 4 bases, there was a span of 13 bases. The germline gives CDR1 MGHRA, CDR2 YSYEKL. The chain's CDR3 is CASSPRQDSTEAFF. CDR3 DNA sequence: TGCGCCAGCAGCCCCAGACAGGATAGCACTGAAGCTTTCTTT.

The CDR3 reads CAWKTGGGYTF. The CDR3 DNA follows: TGTGCCTGGAAAACAGGAGGAGGCTACACCTTC. The chain is built from TRBV19 and TRBJ1-2, with D possibly TRBD1 on 5 matching bases. V lost 11 bases to trimming and J lost 8 bases, with 15 bases between them. The CDR3 is 11 residues long. Germline-derived CDR1 and CDR2 are LNHDA and SQIVND (reference sequence).

This clone was counted a few times. J is TRBJ1-5 and V is TRBV6-5, with D unclear. The V end lost 3 bases, the J end lost 0 bases, and 9 bases lay between the germline ends. This CDR3 region has 15 residues. Germline-derived CDR1 and CDR2 are MNHEY and SVGAGI. CDR3 residues: CASSYVLPSNQPQHF. The CDR3 region has the DNA TGTGCCAGCAGTTATGTACTCCCTAGCAATCAGCCCCAGCATTTT.

This clone was counted at least ten times. V gene TRBV20-1 combines with J gene TRBJ2-3; no clear D. Trimming removed 5 bases from V and 6 bases from J, with 6 bases in between. CDR3 length equals 10 residues. Germline CDR1 is DFQATT and CDR2 is SNEGSKA (reference sequence). In DNA, the CDR3 is TGCAGTGCTCGTATTGATACGCAGTATTTT. This sequence encodes CSARIDTQYF.

The table lists this clone with many counts. A read error may explain this, as a much larger clone is one base away. The chain recombines TRBV10-2 with TRBJ2-7; D gene ambiguous. V was clipped by 3 bases and J by 7 bases, with 16 bases between them. CDR3 size: 14 residues. CDR1 WSHSY and CDR2 SAAADI come from the germline V gene. The CDR3 nucleotides are TGCGCCAGCAGTGACTGGGGATCGCCTTGGGAGCAGTACTTC. This gives the protein CASSDWGSPWEQYF.

This clone was found a few times. A junction boundary mismatches the germline segment, possibly from a read error. V is TRBV7-2 and J is TRBJ2-7, with 11 bases matching TRBD2. Germline V CDR1 and CDR2: SGHTA, FQGNSA. This CDR3 is built from 15 residues. The CDR3 bases are TGTGCCATCAGCCAACTAGCGGGGGCCGCCTACGATCAGTACTTC. It codes for CAISQLAGAAYDQYF. Together with reference TRBV7-2 and TRBJ2-7, the CDR3 gives the full variable domain: GAGVSQSPSNKVTEKGKDVELRCDPISGHTALYWYRQSLGQGLEFLIYFQGNSAPDKSGLPSDRFSAERTGGSVSTLTIQRTQQEDSAVYLCAISQLAGAAYDQYFGPGTRLTVT.

The chain employs TRBV5-5 and TRBJ2-2; a possible D gene is TRBD2 (6 bases). Germline V gene data show CDR1 as SGHKS and CDR2 as YYEKEE (reference sequence). This CDR3 has 16 residues. The V and J ends lost 6 bases and 6 bases respectively, with 21 bases between them. CDR3 in amino acids: CASTEVPGGSAGELFF. For the CDR3, the DNA is TGTGCCAGCACCGAGGTCCCCGGGGGATCAGCCGGGGAGCTGTTTTTT. The whole variable domain, filled in from reference TRBV5-5 and TRBJ2-2, reads DAGVTQSPTHLIKTRGQQVTLRCSPISGHKSVSWYQQVLGQGPQFIFQYYEKEERGRGNFPDRFSARQFPNYSSELNVNALLLGDSALYLCASTEVPGGSAGELFFGEGSRLTVL.